The 19 T cell receptor beta chains presented below share a single source sample, sequenced in a study of blood T cell repertoires in COVID-19. TCRdb's table, derived via immunoSEQ multiplex PCR, lists solely in-frame clones and lacks some. This sample yields about 110,000 clones, of which 90% are seen a single time; approximately 1.1% belongs to the top ten. The specimen sequenced was peripheral blood. The receptors here all came from a human donor in a cohort sampled during active COVID-19.

J is TRBJ1-5 and V is TRBV6-2 or TRBV6-3; D is unclear. This CDR3 comprises 18 residues. Trimming took off 0 bases at V and 3 bases at J, with 18 bases between the two ends. Germline values: CDR1 MNHEY, CDR2 SVGEGT. CDR3 DNA sequence: TGTGCCAGCAGTTACTCGATGTTATTCCGAAGCTCCAATCAGCCCCAGCATTTT. The encoded protein is CASSYSMLFRSSNQPQHF.

The rearrangement joins TRBV3-1 (or the pseudogene TRBV3-2) to TRBJ1-2; 10 positions agree with TRBD1. V was clipped by 8 bases and J by 8 bases; unmatched bases: 14. The CDR3 is made up of 15 amino acids. Germline assignment: CDR1 LGHDT and CDR2 YNNKEL (reference sequence). This CDR3 is CASSFGDRGFGGYTF. As DNA, the CDR3 is TGTGCCAGCTCCTTCGGGGACAGGGGCTTCGGGGGCTACACCTTC.

This sequence joins TRBV19 and TRBJ2-1; 13 positions match TRBD2. The germline V gene has CDR1 LNHDA and CDR2 SQIVND (reference sequence). The junction had 8 bases not matched to a gene; V was cut back by 4 bases and J by 2 bases. This CDR3 has 18 amino acids. This CDR3 is CASSTLLAGGFPYNEQFF. For the CDR3, the DNA is TGTGCCAGTAGTACCTTACTAGCGGGGGGGTTCCCCTACAATGAGCAGTTCTTC.

This chain joins TRBV28 and TRBJ1-5; 7 bases align to TRBD1. Per germline, CDR1 MDHEN and CDR2 SYDVKM. The CDR3 has 15 residues. The V gene end was trimmed by 6 bases and the J gene end by 4 bases; junction bases not matched to a gene: 9. CDR3 sequence: CASSRDSGWNQPQHF. For the CDR3, the DNA is TGTGCCAGCAGCCGGGACAGTGGGTGGAATCAGCCCCAGCATTTT.

The rearrangement joins TRBV9 to TRBJ1-5; 7 nucleotides align to TRBD1. Germline V lookup: CDR1 SGDLS, CDR2 YYNGEE. This CDR3 has 14 amino acids. Losses at the gene ends were 3 bases for V and 6 bases for J; bases not matched to a gene: 6. CDR3 sequence (DNA): TGTGCCAGCAGCGCCTCAGGGGGAGGTCAGCCCCAGCATTTT. This gives the protein CASSASGGGQPQHF. The variable domain in full, completed from reference TRBV9 and TRBJ1-5, reads DSGVTQTPKHLITATGQRVTLRCSPRSGDLSVYWYQQSLDQGLQFLIQYYNGEERAKGNILERFSAQQFPDLHSELNLSSLELGDSALYFCASSASGGGQPQHFGDGTRLSIL.

The rearrangement links TRBV7-8 to TRBJ2-6, with TRBD2 as a possible D gene (6 bases). CDR3 size: 18 residues. Germline V gene lookup returns CDR1 SGHVS and CDR2 FQNEAQ. V was cut by 5 bases and J by 0 bases, with 17 bases left in between. The CDR3 reads CASSAVGGEASGANVLTF. CDR3 nucleotide sequence: TGTGCCAGCAGCGCCGTGGGGGGAGAGGCCTCTGGGGCCAACGTCCTGACTTTC.

V gene TRBV6-5 combines with J gene TRBJ2-7, with 8 positions matching TRBD1. J was trimmed by 0 bases and V by 7 bases; bases with no gene match: 8. Germline assignment: CDR1 MNHEY and CDR2 SVGAGI. The CDR3 is made up of 15 amino acids. The CDR3 here is CASTPGGKLSYEQYF. CDR3 bases: TGTGCCAGCACACCAGGGGGCAAACTCTCCTACGAGCAGTACTTC.

The chain combines TRBV19 with TRBJ1-1, with unresolved D. The CDR3 loop spans 12 amino acids. CDR1 and CDR2 from the germline V gene are LNHDA and SQIVND (reference sequence). V lost 7 bases to trimming and J lost 1 base, with 7 bases between them. CDR3 DNA: TGTGCCAGTAAGACGGGGAACACTGAAGCTTTCTTT. Protein: CASKTGNTEAFF.

The V gene is TRBV6-6, the J gene TRBJ2-3, with D possibly TRBD1 on 5 matching bases. Germline V gene data show CDR1 as MNHNY and CDR2 as SVGAGI (reference sequence). The length of the CDR3 is 15 residues. V dropped 1 base and J dropped 3 bases, with 11 bases sitting between them. CDR3 loop: CASSYLGARTDTQYF. In nucleotides, the CDR3 is TGTGCCAGCAGTTACTTAGGGGCTAGAACAGATACGCAGTATTTT.

This chain links TRBV6-5 with TRBJ1-5, with D uncertain. The CDR3 is 16 residues long. Between the trimmed V and J ends, which lost 4 bases and 4 bases, there was a span of 17 bases. Germline CDR1 and CDR2: MNHEY and SVGAGI. DNA of the CDR3: TGTGCCAGCAGTTCGACCGGGTCCCCTGGGAATCAGCCCCAGCATTTT. This translates into CASSSTGSPGNQPQHF.

As DNA, the CDR3 is TGTGCCAGTAGTATAGATGGTTGGCAGGGAAGGAGCACCGGGGAGCTGTTTTTT. Its translation: CASSIDGWQGRSTGELFF. The rearrangement joins TRBV19 to TRBJ2-2; perhaps TRBD1 as D (5 bases). CDR3 length: 18 residues. Deletions cut 0 bases from V and 4 bases from J, with 18 bases between. Looked up from germline, CDR1 is LNHDA and CDR2 is SQIVND (reference sequence).

The V call is TRBV7-2, the J call TRBJ1-1; no definite D call. Between the trimmed V and J ends, which lost 2 bases and 4 bases, there was a span of 8 bases. Germline values: CDR1 SGHTA, CDR2 FQGNSA. This CDR3 has 13 residues. As DNA, the CDR3 is TGTGCCAGCAGCTTATTTGCGGGCACTGAAGCTTTCTTT. It codes for CASSLFAGTEAFF.

This clone was observed a few times. V gene TRBV24-1 combines with J gene TRBJ2-2; D call uncertain. The CDR3 sequence is 14 residues long. CDR1 and CDR2 from the germline V gene are KGHDR and SFDVKD. Trimming left V 6 bases short and J 0 bases short, with 7 bases between. The CDR3: CATSPYPNTGELFF. In DNA form, the CDR3 reads TGTGCCACCAGTCCTTATCCGAACACCGGGGAGCTGTTTTTT.

The J gene is TRBJ1-1, the V gene TRBV6-5; D is unresolved. This CDR3 comprises 11 residues. V lost 7 bases and J 1 base, leaving 4 bases between the germline ends. Per germline, CDR1 MNHEY and CDR2 SVGAGI. The CDR3 nucleotides read TGTGCCAGCACCCGGAACACTGAAGCTTTCTTT. It specifies CASTRNTEAFF.

The J gene is TRBJ2-1, the V gene TRBV7-3; weak D call: TRBD1 (6 bases). Trimming removed 5 bases from V and 6 bases from J, with 20 bases in between. The V gene's germline CDR1 is SGHTA and CDR2 FQGTGA. There are 16 residues in the CDR3. For the CDR3, the DNA is TGTGCCAGCAGCCCCCACGAGCAAGGGGGTCCCAATGAGCAGTTCTTC. Translating gives CASSPHEQGGPNEQFF.

The chain combines TRBV9 with TRBJ2-3; 7 bases map to TRBD2. Trimming at V came to 5 bases and at J to 5 bases, leaving 5 bases not matched to a gene. The CDR3 is made up of 13 amino acids. Per the germline V gene, CDR1 is SGDLS and CDR2 is YYNGEE. The CDR3 sequence: CASRGTGGDTQYF. CDR3 coding DNA: TGTGCCAGCAGGGGGACGGGAGGAGATACGCAGTATTTT.

This chain uses TRBV19 with TRBJ1-2; D remains ambiguous. The ends were cut back, 4 bases at V and 1 base at J, with 25 bases in the middle. Germline loops: CDR1 LNHDA, CDR2 SQIVND (reference sequence). This CDR3 has 19 residues. The CDR3 is CASSNRDTTTRALNYGYTF. CDR3 DNA sequence: TGTGCCAGTAGTAACCGGGATACAACTACAAGAGCCCTTAACTATGGCTACACCTTC.

This chain connects TRBV2 to TRBJ1-6, with 7 bases aligning to TRBD1. Germline loops: CDR1 SNHLY, CDR2 FYNNEI. The CDR3 sequence is 19 residues long. V lost 7 bases to trimming and J lost 1 base; unmatched junction nucleotides: 16. The DNA of the CDR3 is TGTGCCAGCAATGGAGTCTCGACAGGGTTTAGTTCCTATAATTCACCCCTCCACTTT. Its protein product is CASNGVSTGFSSYNSPLHF.

This sequence joins TRBV5-1 and TRBJ1-5, with TRBD1 matching over 8 bases. The CDR3 runs 14 residues. Germline values: CDR1 SGHRS, CDR2 YFSETQ. The V segment lost 2 bases and the J segment 7 bases; nucleotides outside the gene matches: 5. CDR3 amino acids: CASSLGQGVQPQHF. In DNA form, the CDR3 reads TGCGCCAGCAGCTTAGGACAGGGTGTACAGCCCCAGCATTTT.